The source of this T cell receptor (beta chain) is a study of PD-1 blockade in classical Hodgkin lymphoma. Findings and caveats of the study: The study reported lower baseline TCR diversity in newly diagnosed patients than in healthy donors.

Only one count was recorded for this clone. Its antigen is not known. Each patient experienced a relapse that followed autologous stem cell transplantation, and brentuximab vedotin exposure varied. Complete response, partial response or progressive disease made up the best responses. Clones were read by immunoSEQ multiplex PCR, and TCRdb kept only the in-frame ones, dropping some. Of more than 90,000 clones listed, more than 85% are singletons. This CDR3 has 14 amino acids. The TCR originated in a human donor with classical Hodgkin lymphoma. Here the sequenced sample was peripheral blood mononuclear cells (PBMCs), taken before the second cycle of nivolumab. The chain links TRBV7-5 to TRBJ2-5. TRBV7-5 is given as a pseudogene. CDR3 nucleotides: TGTGCCACAAATAAGCAGCTCCTCCAAGAGACCCAGTACTTC. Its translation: CATNKQLLQETQYF.